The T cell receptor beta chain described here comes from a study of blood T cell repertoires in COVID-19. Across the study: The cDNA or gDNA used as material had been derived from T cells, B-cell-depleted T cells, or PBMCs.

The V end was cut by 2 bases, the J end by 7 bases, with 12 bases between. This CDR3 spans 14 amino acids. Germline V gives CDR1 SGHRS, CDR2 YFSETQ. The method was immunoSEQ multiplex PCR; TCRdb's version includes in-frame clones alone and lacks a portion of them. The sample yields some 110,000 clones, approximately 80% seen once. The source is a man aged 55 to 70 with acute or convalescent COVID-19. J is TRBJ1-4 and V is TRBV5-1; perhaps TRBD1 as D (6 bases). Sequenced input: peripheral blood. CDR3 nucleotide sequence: TGCGCCAGCAGCTTCTCAGGGGAGGGTGAAAAACTGTTTTTT. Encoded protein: CASSFSGEGEKLFF.